This TCR beta chain originates from a study of blood T cell repertoires in COVID-19. Germline-derived CDR1 and CDR2 are KGHSH and LQKENI. This CDR3 spans 16 amino acids. V lost 0 bases and J lost 0, with 8 bases in between. Only in-frame clones appear in the TCRdb table, and some are missing; sequencing was by immunoSEQ multiplex PCR. Of under 400,000 clones listed, around 90% are singletons. Specimen: peripheral blood. The chain carries TRBV18 and TRBJ1-4; D is unresolved. This TCR derives from a young man with active or convalescent COVID-19. The CDR3 sequence is CASSPPWRATNEKLFF. The CDR3 coding sequence is TGTGCCAGCTCACCACCGTGGCGGGCAACTAATGAAAAACTGTTTTTT.